This T cell receptor beta chain was captured in a study of T cell repertoires in cytomegalovirus infection. TCRdb re-derived calls from the reads in MiXCR, one entry per CDR3 protein. The sample gives hundreds of thousands of distinct CDR3 sequences, about 11% of which show up once; roughly 10% is in the top ten. There are 14 residues in the CDR3. J gave up 5 bases and V 6 bases, and 4 bases lay outside the gene matches. This clonotype came up a few times. Sequenced material: PBMCs. V usage is TRBV12-3 or TRBV12-4 and J usage is TRBJ2-3; 11 bases align to TRBD2. This clonotype was sampled from a human donor in good health (CMV status not recorded). Some clones in this sample may be carry-over from other donors' samples. The CDR3 nucleotides read TGTGCCAGCAGACTAGCGGGGGTCGTAGATACGCAGTATTTT. Its translation: CASRLAGVVDTQYF.